The 4 T cell receptor beta chains given below trace back to one sample, sequenced in a study of identical twins. TCRdb reanalysed the 5' RACE reads using MiXCR and keeps one entry per CDR3 protein. The sample has 200,000 to 300,000 distinct CDR3 sequences; about 7.5% are singletons. These sequences were also reported in another study, on yellow fever vaccine responses in identical twins.

Material: CD8+ T cells sorted from blood. The receptors here all came from a woman aged 18 to 35 in good health.

This rearrangement joins TRBV5-1 to TRBJ1-1; 10 bases fit TRBD1. Germline V lookup: CDR1 SGHRS, CDR2 YFSETQ. The CDR3 has 16 residues. The junction had 3 bases not matched to a gene; V was cut back by 0 bases and J by 1 base. The CDR3 loop is CASSLGTGGSNTEAFF. As DNA, the CDR3 is TGCGCCAGCAGCTTGGGGACAGGGGGATCGAACACTGAAGCTTTCTTT.

This clonotype was recorded a few times. This chain links TRBV6-1 with TRBJ2-5; tentative D call: TRBD2 (6 bases). Germline V CDR1 and CDR2: MNHNS, SASEGT. The germline V and J ends were trimmed by 9 bases and 0 bases, with 11 bases remaining between them. The CDR3 contains 13 residues. Here the CDR3 reads CASRRDYQETQYF. The CDR3 bases are TGTGCCAGTCGGAGGGATTACCAAGAGACCCAGTACTTC.

This clonotype was seen at least ten times. The gene calls are TRBV3-1 and TRBJ2-1; possible D gene TRBD2, 6 bases. Trimming shortened V by 1 base and J by 8 bases, and 12 bases separated the two germline ends. This CDR3 spans 14 amino acids. CDR1 LGHDT and CDR2 YNNKEL come from the germline V gene (reference sequence). The CDR3 loop is CASSQGTTIHEQFF. CDR3 nucleotide sequence: TGTGCCAGCAGCCAAGGGACTACCATCCATGAGCAGTTCTTC.

This clonotype was counted at least ten times. The chain couples TRBV12-3 or TRBV12-4 to TRBJ2-2; D ambiguous. The CDR3 spans 12 residues. The V gene lost 7 bases and the J gene lost 7 bases, with 10 bases spanning the gap. The CDR3 region has the DNA TGTGCCAGCATACCCCCCGTCGGGGAGCTGTTTTTT. Translation gives CASIPPVGELFF.